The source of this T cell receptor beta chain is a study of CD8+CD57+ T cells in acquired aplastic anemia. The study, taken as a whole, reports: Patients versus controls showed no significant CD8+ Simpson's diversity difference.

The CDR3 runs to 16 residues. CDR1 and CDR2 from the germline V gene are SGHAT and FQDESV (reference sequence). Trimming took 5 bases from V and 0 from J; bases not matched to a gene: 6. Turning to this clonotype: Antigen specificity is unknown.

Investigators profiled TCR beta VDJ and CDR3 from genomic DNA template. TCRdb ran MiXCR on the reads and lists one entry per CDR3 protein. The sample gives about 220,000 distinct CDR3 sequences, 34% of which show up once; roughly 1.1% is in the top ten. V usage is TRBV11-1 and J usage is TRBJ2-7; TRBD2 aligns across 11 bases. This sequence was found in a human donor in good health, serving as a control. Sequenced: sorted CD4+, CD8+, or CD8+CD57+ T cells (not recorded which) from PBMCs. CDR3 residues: CASSPLAGGISYEQYF. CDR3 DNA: TGTGCCAGCAGCCCCTTAGCGGGGGGGATCTCCTACGAGCAGTACTTC.